One and the same sample provided the 18 T cell receptor beta chains below, sequenced in a study of blood T cell repertoires in COVID-19. Some clones are missing from TCRdb's copy, which holds only in-frame ones; the method was immunoSEQ multiplex PCR. The sample contains under 300,000 clones, 70% to 85% of which appear only once. The sequencing sample was made of PBMCs or T cells enriched from blood (not recorded which). Source of these receptors: a man between 35 and 55 years old who had recovered from COVID-19.

The V gene is TRBV5-1, the J gene TRBJ1-2; D remains ambiguous. The germline V gene encodes CDR1 SGHRS and CDR2 YFSETQ. The CDR3 contains 14 residues. The V and J ends lost 0 bases and 7 bases respectively, with 13 bases between them. Here the CDR3 reads CASSLGGSGGGYTF. CDR3 DNA sequence: TGCGCCAGCAGCTTGGGCGGATCCGGCGGTGGCTACACCTTC.

V gene TRBV5-1 combines with J gene TRBJ2-1; 10 bases are shared with TRBD1. CDR1 SGHRS and CDR2 YFSETQ come from the germline V gene. V was clipped by 4 bases and J by 8 bases; unmatched bases: 3. The CDR3 spans 13 residues. CDR3: CASSDGQGDEQFF. In nucleotides, the CDR3 is TGCGCCAGCAGCGACGGACAGGGGGATGAGCAGTTCTTC. Variable domain in full (rest from reference TRBV5-1 and TRBJ2-1): KAGVTQTPRYLIKTRGQQVTLSCSPISGHRSVSWYQQTPGQGLQFLFEYFSETQRNKGNFPGRFSGRQFSNSRSEMNVSTLELGDSALYLCASSDGQGDEQFFGPGTRLTVL.

The chain employs TRBV9 and TRBJ2-3; TRBD1 is a possible D gene (5 bases). The CDR3 is 16 residues long. Germline V lookup: CDR1 SGDLS, CDR2 YYNGEE. The ends were cut back, 4 bases at V and 2 bases at J, with 17 bases in the middle. DNA for the CDR3: TGTGCCAGCAGCCACAGGACGCCGACAAACACAGATACGCAGTATTTT. Encoded protein: CASSHRTPTNTDTQYF.

This clone appeared once. The chain couples TRBV27 to TRBJ2-5; TRBD2 matches 7 bases. This CDR3 comprises 14 residues. The trim removed 3 bases at V and 5 bases at J, leaving 6 bases unmatched. Germline V gene data show CDR1 as MNHEY and CDR2 as SMNVEV (reference sequence). CDR3 bases: TGTGCCAGCAGTTTTGGGAGGGAAGTGGAGACCCAGTACTTC. It translates to CASSFGREVETQYF.

The count of this clone is one. The chain is built from TRBV6-5 and TRBJ2-3, with D perhaps matching TRBD1 (5 bases). The CDR3 is 15 amino acids. The germline V gene encodes CDR1 MNHEY and CDR2 SVGAGI. Trimming stripped 0 bases from V and 4 bases from J, with 11 bases between. The CDR3 region has the DNA TGTGCCAGCAGTTACTCGCGCCAGGGCCCAGATACGCAGTATTTT. Its translation is CASSYSRQGPDTQYF.

The genes are TRBV7-6 and TRBJ1-2; the D is unclear. This CDR3 has 12 amino acids. The ends were cut back, 6 bases at V and 5 bases at J, with 10 bases in the middle. Germline V gene data show CDR1 as SGHVS and CDR2 as FNYEAQ. In DNA, the CDR3 is TGTGCCAGCAGTGATCGACTGTATGGCTACACCTTC. This gives the protein CASSDRLYGYTF.

In DNA, the CDR3 is TGTGCCAGCAGCCTCCTCACCAGGGGCAAGGGCAATGAGCAGTTCTTC. Translated: CASSLLTRGKGNEQFF. This chain connects TRBV7-2 to TRBJ2-1; D may be TRBD1 (6 bases). Germline CDR1 SGHTA, CDR2 FQGNSA. The CDR3 totals 16 residues. Trimming left V 5 bases short and J 6 bases short, with 20 bases between.

CDR3 sequence reads: CASSFASTYNEQFF. As DNA, the CDR3 is TGTGCCAGCAGTTTCGCTTCTACCTACAATGAGCAGTTCTTC. The J gene is TRBJ2-1, the V gene TRBV28; D not certain. The CDR3 covers 14 residues. Trimming stripped 3 bases from V and 2 bases from J, with 8 bases between. Germline lookup yields CDR1 MDHEN and CDR2 SYDVKM.

The rearrangement joins TRBV28 to TRBJ2-1; D is uncertain. Trimming took 2 bases from V and 0 from J, leaving 8 bases between them. The CDR3 spans 15 residues. Germline CDR1 and CDR2: MDHEN and SYDVKM. The CDR3 is CASSLTPSSYNEQFF. CDR3 DNA: TGTGCCAGCAGTTTAACGCCGAGCTCCTACAATGAGCAGTTCTTC. The full variable domain, completed using reference TRBV28 and TRBJ2-1, is DVKVTQSSRYLVKRTGEKVFLECVQDMDHENMFWYRQDPGLGLRLIYFSYDVKMKEKGDIPEGYSVSREKKERFSLILESASTNQTSMYLCASSLTPSSYNEQFFGPGTRLTVL.

Written as DNA, the CDR3 is TGTGCCAGCAGCTCCCCCGGAAAGGGAGCGGGTTACGAGCAGTACTTC. This translates into CASSSPGKGAGYEQYF. The chain combines TRBV7-6 with TRBJ2-7; TRBD2 is a possible D gene (6 bases). The CDR3 spans 16 residues. Germline V gene sequence: CDR1 SGHVS, CDR2 FNYEAQ. V was clipped by 4 bases and J by 4 bases, with 20 bases between them.

The chain recombines TRBV5-1 with TRBJ1-2, with 8 bases identical to TRBD1. V shed 3 bases, J shed 12 bases, and the junction held 7 bases outside the gene matches. The CDR3 contains 12 residues. Germline V lookup: CDR1 SGHRS, CDR2 YFSETQ. The CDR3, as DNA: TGCGCCAGCAGCTCAGGACAGGGAATCCACACCTTC. Amino acid sequence: CASSSGQGIHTF.

The rearrangement uses TRBV11-2 and TRBJ2-1; D may be TRBD2 (7 bases). Trimming left V 8 bases short and J 2 bases short, with 13 bases between. The CDR3 spans 14 residues. Germline CDR1 SGHAT, CDR2 FQNNGV. The CDR3 region is CASSGGSAYNEQFF. The CDR3 DNA reads as TGTGCCAGCTCGGGGGGCTCAGCCTACAATGAGCAGTTCTTC.

For the CDR3, the DNA is TGCGCCAGCAGTGAGTCAGCGGGAGGGGTGCACGAGCAGTACTTC. The encoded protein is CASSESAGGVHEQYF. The J gene is TRBJ2-7, the V gene TRBV10-1; 10 positions match TRBD2. The germline V gene encodes CDR1 WNHNN and CDR2 SYGVQD (reference sequence). V was clipped by 0 bases and J by 5 bases; unmatched bases: 4. The CDR3 sequence is 15 residues long.

The chain carries TRBV7-2 and TRBJ2-7, with D possibly matching TRBD1 (6 bases). Germline CDR1 and CDR2: SGHTA and FQGNSA. Trimming took off 5 bases at V and 0 bases at J, with 14 bases between the two ends. CDR3 length: 15 amino acids. This CDR3 reads CASSQGTGPSYEQYF. CDR3 nucleotides: TGTGCCAGCAGCCAGGGGACCGGGCCCTCCTACGAGCAGTACTTC.

This sequence joins TRBV10-3 and TRBJ2-7; D may be TRBD2 (6 bases). This CDR3 contains 13 residues. Germline V gene sequence: CDR1 ENHRY, CDR2 SYGVKD. V lost 4 bases to trimming and J lost 6 bases, with 13 bases between them. CDR3 loop: CAISVERGGEQYF. CDR3 bases: TGTGCCATCAGTGTGGAAAGGGGAGGCGAGCAGTACTTC.

The chain uses TRBV7-4 and TRBJ2-1, with D tentatively TRBD1 (5 bases). Trimming took 2 bases from V and 1 from J, leaving 21 bases between them. Per germline, CDR1 SGHVT and CDR2 SQSDAQ. This CDR3 comprises 19 residues. CDR3 nucleotide sequence: TGTGCCAGCAGCTTACTTAGGCCCCACCTAAGGGGATCCTACAATGAGCAGTTCTTC. Its translation is CASSLLRPHLRGSYNEQFF.

This rearrangement joins TRBV5-1 to TRBJ2-7, with 10 bases fitting TRBD1. V lost 4 bases and J lost 4; bases outside the gene matches: 11. This CDR3 region has 16 residues. Per germline, CDR1 SGHRS and CDR2 YFSETQ. CDR3 sequence: CASSRGQGYSSYEQYF. CDR3 coding DNA: TGCGCCAGCAGCCGGGGACAGGGGTACAGTAGTTACGAGCAGTACTTC.

The CDR3 coding sequence is TGTGCCAGCACCGTCAGGATTAATCAGCCCCAGCATTTT. Translating it yields CASTVRINQPQHF. The V call is TRBV3-1 (or the pseudogene TRBV3-2), the J call TRBJ1-5; D not certain. The germline CDR1 and CDR2 sequences are LGHDT and YNNKEL (reference sequence). Trimming removed 7 bases from V and 4 bases from J, with 11 bases in between. This CDR3 spans 13 amino acids.